Listed here is a single T cell receptor beta chain. The CDR3 sequence is 16 residues long. Germline CDR1 and CDR2: MDHEN and SYDVKM. Deletions cut 6 bases from V and 3 bases from J, with 21 bases between. The sample comes from a study of blood T cells in healthy people across ages. Sample-barcoded 5' priming and a J-beta primer mix drove a second PCR of about 6 to 12 cycles. TCRdb called the 5' RACE reads again in MiXCR, with one record for every CDR3 protein. Here the sample spans approximately 400,000 distinct CDR3 sequences, 52% being singletons. This chain joins TRBV28 and TRBJ2-7; tentatively, D is TRBD1 or TRBD2 (6 bases each). Sequenced: blood. This receptor was taken from a man in his 60s in good health. The CDR3 protein is CASRGAGRADYYEQYF. DNA of the CDR3: TGTGCCAGCAGGGGGGCGGGACGAGCGGATTACTACGAGCAGTACTTC.